The 16 T cell receptor beta chains reported below all come from one sample, sequenced in a study of blood T cell repertoires in COVID-19. Only in-frame clones appear in the TCRdb table, and some are missing; sequencing was by immunoSEQ multiplex PCR. The sample includes approximately 210,000 clones, 65% to 85% of them seen just once. Input material: PBMCs or T cells enriched from blood (not recorded which). Every receptor here comes from a woman in her sixties or seventies who had recovered from COVID-19.

The chain combines TRBV5-8 with TRBJ1-3; the match to TRBD1 covers 7 bases. Germline V gives CDR1 SGHTS, CDR2 YDEGEE. The CDR3 covers 15 residues. J gave up 4 bases and V 4 bases, and 8 bases lay outside the gene matches. CDR3 in DNA: TGTGCCAGCAGCACGCAGACAGGGTCAGGAAACACCATATATTTT. Its translation: CASSTQTGSGNTIYF. Drawing the rest from reference TRBV5-8 and TRBJ1-3, the complete variable domain is EAGVTQSPTHLIKTRGQQATLRCSPISGHTSVYWYQQALGLGLQFLLWYDEGEERNRGNFPPRFSGRQFPNYSSELNVNALELEDSALYLCASSTQTGSGNTIYFGEGSWLTVV.

The V call is TRBV5-6, the J call TRBJ1-4, with D possibly being TRBD1 (5 bases). The CDR3 loop spans 11 amino acids. V lost 0 bases and J 12 bases, leaving 6 bases between the germline ends. The V gene's germline CDR1 is SGHDT and CDR2 YYEEEE. The CDR3 DNA is TGTGCCAGCAGCTTGGAAGGGGAACTGTTTTTT. Its translation: CASSLEGELFF.

This rearrangement joins TRBV29-1 to TRBJ1-2; the D gene is possibly TRBD1 (6 bases). CDR1 and CDR2 (germline): SQVTM, ANQGSEA. The CDR3 totals 13 residues. V was shortened by 4 bases and J by 3 bases, with 12 bases between the two germline ends. CDR3 amino acids: CSVAEQGYYGYTF. DNA of the CDR3: TGCAGCGTTGCTGAACAGGGATACTATGGCTACACCTTC.

The chain combines TRBV27 with TRBJ2-1, with 9 bases aligning to TRBD1. Per the germline V gene, CDR1 is MNHEY and CDR2 is SMNVEV (reference sequence). This CDR3 has 14 amino acids. V lost 5 bases to trimming and J lost 2 bases; unmatched junction nucleotides: 1. In DNA form, the CDR3 reads TGTGCCAGCAGTCGACAGGGGGCCTACAATGAGCAGTTCTTC. Its protein is CASSRQGAYNEQFF.

The J gene is TRBJ2-2, the V gene TRBV6-2 or TRBV6-3; no reliable D call. The CDR3 length is 13 residues. Germline values: CDR1 MNHEY, CDR2 SVGEGT. Trimming removed 4 bases from V and 8 bases from J, with 11 bases in between. CDR3 in DNA: TGTGCCAGCAGTTGGAGAGTTTCAGGGGAGCTGTTTTTT. It is translated as CASSWRVSGELFF.

V is TRBV30 and J is TRBJ1-4, with TRBD1 matching 8 bases. V lost 2 bases to trimming and J lost 3 bases; unmatched junction nucleotides: 5. The length of the CDR3 is 15 residues. The germline V gene encodes CDR1 GTSNPN and CDR2 SVGIG (reference sequence). The DNA for the CDR3 is TGTGCCTGGAGTCCCGGACAGGGCTCTAATGAAAAACTGTTTTTT. Translated, it gives CAWSPGQGSNEKLFF.

The chain employs TRBV15 and TRBJ1-5; D uncertain. This CDR3 spans 13 amino acids. Germline V gives CDR1 LNHNV, CDR2 YYDKDF (reference sequence). V gave up 4 bases and J gave up 7 bases, with 11 bases separating them. CDR3 bases: TGTGCCACCAGCAAAGAGCGGGTCCAGCCCCAGCATTTT. Encoded protein: CATSKERVQPQHF.

V is TRBV19 and J is TRBJ2-2; the D gene is possibly TRBD1 (6 bases). The germline V gene encodes CDR1 LNHDA and CDR2 SQIVND (reference sequence). V was trimmed by 6 bases and J by 1 base, leaving 9 bases between them. The CDR3 runs to 14 residues. The CDR3 region is CASSQTGNTGELFF. CDR3 DNA: TGTGCCAGTAGCCAGACAGGGAACACCGGGGAGCTGTTTTTT.

V usage is TRBV13 and J usage is TRBJ2-5, with TRBD1 identical over 7 bases. Germline trimming cut 5 bases from V and 6 bases from J; bases unmatched to any gene: 12. CDR1 and CDR2 from the germline V gene are PRHDT and FYEKMQ (reference sequence). This CDR3 spans 15 amino acids. The CDR3 DNA reads TGTGCCAGCAGCACCGGTGGCCGGGACAGACAGACCCAGTACTTC. Translation gives CASSTGGRDRQTQYF.

The chain uses TRBV5-6 and TRBJ1-4, with 7 nucleotides matching TRBD1. The CDR3 contains 14 residues. The junction had 5 bases not matched to a gene; V was cut back by 4 bases and J by 5 bases. The germline CDR1 and CDR2 sequences are SGHDT and YYEEEE. The CDR3 spells CASSIQGINEKLFF. For the CDR3, the DNA is TGTGCCAGCAGCATACAGGGGATAAATGAAAAACTGTTTTTT.

V and J are TRBV2 and TRBJ2-1; D is unclear. CDR1 and CDR2 from the germline V gene are SNHLY and FYNNEI. The length of the CDR3 is 13 residues. Between the trimmed V and J ends, which lost 6 bases and 0 bases, there was a span of 6 bases. The CDR3 DNA sequence: TGTGCCAGCAGCTCTAGCTCCTACAATGAGCAGTTCTTC. Residues: CASSSSSYNEQFF.

V gene TRBV3-1 (or the pseudogene TRBV3-2) combines with J gene TRBJ2-7; 7 positions match TRBD2. The CDR3 totals 16 residues. Unmatched junction bases numbered 18, after V lost 8 bases and J lost 5 bases. Germline CDR1 is LGHDT and CDR2 is YNNKEL (reference sequence). The CDR3, as DNA: TGTGCCAGCGCCGCCGGTTGGGGGGGTGGGGAGAACGAGCAGTACTTC. Translated, it gives CASAAGWGGGENEQYF.

This clone came up many times. The rearrangement joins TRBV2 to TRBJ2-5; 8 nucleotides line up with TRBD1. This CDR3 region has 13 residues. Trimming at V came to 6 bases and at J to 5 bases, leaving 5 bases not matched to a gene. Germline V CDR1 and CDR2: SNHLY, FYNNEI. CDR3 in amino acids: CASRQNRGETQYF. The CDR3 region has the DNA TGTGCCAGCAGGCAAAACAGGGGGGAGACCCAGTACTTC.

Only a few counts were recorded for this clone. This chain links TRBV10-3 with TRBJ2-6, with 7 positions matching TRBD1. CDR1 and CDR2 (germline): ENHRY, SYGVKD. The CDR3 consists of 14 residues. Trimming took 6 bases from V and 2 from J; bases not matched to a gene: 1. The CDR3 loop is CAISGTAGANVLTF. CDR3 coding DNA: TGTGCCATCAGCGGGACAGCTGGGGCCAACGTCCTGACTTTC.

V is TRBV5-6 and J is TRBJ2-1; 7 bases are shared with TRBD2. CDR1 and CDR2 (germline): SGHDT, YYEEEE. J gave up 6 bases and V 7 bases, and 13 bases lay outside the gene matches. The CDR3 consists of 15 residues. In DNA, the CDR3 is TGTGCCAGCGAAAAGCGGGATTTCGCCCCCAATGAGCAGTTCTTC. Its translation is CASEKRDFAPNEQFF.

The CDR3: CASSQARDKSYEQYF. The CDR3, as DNA: TGTGCCAGCAGCCAGGCCCGGGACAAGTCCTACGAGCAGTACTTC. The gene calls are TRBV4-2 and TRBJ2-7; D might be TRBD1 (6 bases). Trimming took 3 bases from V and 1 from J, leaving 13 bases between them. This CDR3 has 15 residues. The V gene's germline CDR1 is LGHNA and CDR2 YNFKEQ.